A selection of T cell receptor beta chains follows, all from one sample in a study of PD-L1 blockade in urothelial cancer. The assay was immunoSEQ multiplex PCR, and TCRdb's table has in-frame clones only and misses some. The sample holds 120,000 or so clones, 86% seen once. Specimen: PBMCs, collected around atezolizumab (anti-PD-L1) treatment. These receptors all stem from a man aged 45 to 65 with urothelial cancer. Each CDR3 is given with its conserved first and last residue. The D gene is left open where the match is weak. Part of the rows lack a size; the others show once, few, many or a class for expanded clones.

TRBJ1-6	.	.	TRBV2	TGTGCCAGCAGTGAAAGTCCCCGGGTGGGTTCACCCCTCCACTTT	CASSESPRVGSPLHF
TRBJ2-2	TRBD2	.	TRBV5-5	TGTGCCAGCAGCTTGGGGGCTACTAGCGGGAGTACCGGGGAGCTGTTTTTT	CASSLGATSGSTGELFF
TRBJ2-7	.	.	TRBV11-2	TGTGCCAGCAGCCCCCTTAACTACGAGCAGTACTTC	CASSPLNYEQYF
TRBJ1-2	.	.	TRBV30	TGTGCCTGGAAAAAGGGGAACTATGGCTACACCTTC	CAWKKGNYGYTF
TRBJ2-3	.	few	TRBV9	TGTGCCAGCAGCCGAGCCGCGGGGAAAGCCACAGATACGCAGTATTTT	CASSRAAGKATDTQYF
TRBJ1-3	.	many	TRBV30	TGTGCCTGGAGCAGCATCCGGGGACAACCTGGAAACACCATATATTTT	CAWSSIRGQPGNTIYF
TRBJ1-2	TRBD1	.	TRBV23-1	TGCGCCAGCGGAAACGTACAGGGGATCACTTATGGCTACACCTTC	CASGNVQGITYGYTF
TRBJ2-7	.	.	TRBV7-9	TGTGCCAGCAGCTTAAAGGGGCACTCCTACGAGCAGTACTTC	CASSLKGHSYEQYF
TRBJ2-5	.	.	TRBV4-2	TGTGCCAGCAGCCAAGTCGGTTCTCGGGAGACCCAGTACTTC	CASSQVGSRETQYF
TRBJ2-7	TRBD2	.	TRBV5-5	TGTGCCAGCAGCTTCCTAGCGGGAAGCTCCTACGAGCAGTACTTC	CASSFLAGSSYEQYF
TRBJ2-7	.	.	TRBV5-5	TGTGCCAGCAGCCCCCGCCAGGGCTCCGGCTACGAGCAGTACTTC	CASSPRQGSGYEQYF
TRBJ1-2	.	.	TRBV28	TGTGCCAGCAGTTTAGGGGGCTGGGACTATGGCTACACCTTC	CASSLGGWDYGYTF
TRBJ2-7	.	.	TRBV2	TGTGCCAGCGAAGGACAGCGCGTCTCCTACGAGCAGTACTTC	CASEGQRVSYEQYF
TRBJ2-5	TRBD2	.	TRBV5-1	TGCGCCAGCAGCACGGGACTAGCGGTGGGAGAGACCCAGTACTTC	CASSTGLAVGETQYF
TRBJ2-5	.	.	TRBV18	TGTGCCAGCTCACCAGATCATGGGAGTCAAGAGACCCAGTACTTC	CASSPDHGSQETQYF
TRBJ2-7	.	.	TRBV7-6	TGTGCCAGCAGCTTATCGGGAGACTACGAGCAGTACTTC	CASSLSGDYEQYF
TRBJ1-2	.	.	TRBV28	TGTGCCAGCAGTTTGATCGCGGAGCCTTATGGCTACACCTTC	CASSLIAEPYGYTF
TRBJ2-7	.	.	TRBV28	TGTGCCAGCAGCCCCCTGCGGGAGCAGTACTTC	CASSPLREQYF
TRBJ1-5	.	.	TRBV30	TGTGCCTGGAGTGGAGGGGGAGCTCAGCCCCAGCATTTT	CAWSGGGAQPQHF
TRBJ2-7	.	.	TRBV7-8	TGTGCCAGCAGCCCGACCTCTCTAGTCTCCTACGAGCAGTACTTC	CASSPTSLVSYEQYF
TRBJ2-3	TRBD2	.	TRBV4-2	TGTGCCAGCAGCCAAGGTAGCGGGAGGAGCACAGATACGCAGTATTTT	CASSQGSGRSTDTQYF
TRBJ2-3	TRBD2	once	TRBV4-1	TGCGCCAGCAGCCCTAGCGGATACAAGACAGATACGCAGTATTTT	CASSPSGYKTDTQYF
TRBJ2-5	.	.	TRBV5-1	TGCGCCAGCAGCTTGGCTACTGGAGCGGAGACCCAGTACTTC	CASSLATGAETQYF
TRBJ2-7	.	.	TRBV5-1	TGCGCCAGCAGCTCAGCAGGGATCGAGCAGTACTTC	CASSSAGIEQYF
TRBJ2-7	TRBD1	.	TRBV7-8	TGTGCCAGCTCTCCGGGACAGACGTATCGGTACTTC	CASSPGQTYRYF
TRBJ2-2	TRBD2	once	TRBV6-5	TGTGCCAGCAGTTCGGGACTAGCGGGAAAGGCCGGGGAGCTGTTTTTT	CASSSGLAGKAGELFF
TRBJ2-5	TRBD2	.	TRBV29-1	TGCAGCGTTGGCGGGGGACTAGCGACTCAAGAGACCCAGTACTTC	CSVGGGLATQETQYF